Shown below are 28 T cell receptor beta chains from a single sample sequenced in a study of shared clonotypes between healthy human individuals. TCRdb's table, derived via immunoSEQ multiplex PCR, lists solely in-frame clones and lacks some. The sample records approximately 1,000,000 clones, around 77% being singletons. The specimen was memory CD4+ T cells from PBMCs. Subset: CD45RA-negative fraction. The receptors stem from a man younger than 35 in good health. Some clones in this sample may be carry-over from other donors' samples.

The genes are TRBV2 and TRBJ2-7; no definite D call. This CDR3 has 12 residues. CDR1 and CDR2 from the germline V gene are SNHLY and FYNNEI. The V and J ends lost 5 bases and 5 bases respectively, with 10 bases between them. The CDR3 DNA follows: TGTGCCAGCAGTCCCGGTTTGAACGAGCAGTACTTC. Amino acids: CASSPGLNEQYF.

This clone was seen at least ten times. A much larger clone sits a single nucleotide away, making a read error possible. Distinct nucleotide sequences in the sample also encode this CDR3. The CDR3 here is CSVASGASNTEAFF. The CDR3 DNA reads TGCAGCGTTGCCTCCGGTGCGTCGAACACTGAAGCTTTCTTT. The chain uses TRBV29-1 and TRBJ1-1; D remains unclear. The CDR3 loop spans 14 amino acids. The ends were cut back, 4 bases at V and 1 base at J, with 13 bases in the middle. The germline V gene encodes CDR1 SQVTM and CDR2 ANQGSEA.

V and J are TRBV7-8 and TRBJ2-7, with 11 bases fitting TRBD1. This CDR3 has 14 amino acids. V shed 6 bases, J shed 3 bases, and the junction held 4 bases outside the gene matches. Germline V gene data show CDR1 as SGHVS and CDR2 as FQNEAQ. CDR3 sequence reads: CASRTGTGGYEQYF. The CDR3 nucleotides read TGTGCCAGCAGGACCGGGACAGGGGGCTACGAGCAGTACTTC. Using reference TRBV7-8 and TRBJ2-7 for the parts outside the CDR3, the full variable domain is GAGVSQSPRYKVAKRGQDVALRCDPISGHVSLFWYQQALGQGPEFLTYFQNEAQLDKSGLPSDRFFAERPEGSVSTLKIQRTQQEDSAVYLCASRTGTGGYEQYFGPGTRLTVT.

This clone was seen more than once but under ten times. V gene TRBV18 combines with J gene TRBJ2-1, with TRBD1 identical over 9 bases. The CDR3 extends over 14 amino acids. V was clipped by 4 bases and J by 9 bases; unmatched bases: 7. Germline V gene data show CDR1 as KGHSH and CDR2 as LQKENI. The CDR3 nucleotides read TGTGCCAGCTCACTGGGACAGGGTAACGGTGAGCAGTTCTTC. This translates into CASSLGQGNGEQFF.

This chain uses TRBV5-1 with TRBJ1-1, with 7 bases aligning to TRBD1. The germline V gene has CDR1 SGHRS and CDR2 YFSETQ. The V and J ends lost 4 bases and 4 bases, in that order; junction bases with no gene match: 16. There are 17 residues in the CDR3. The CDR3 sequence: CASSVFTGQGVGTEAFF. CDR3 bases: TGCGCCAGCAGCGTGTTCACAGGGCAGGGGGTCGGCACTGAAGCTTTCTTT.

The chain couples TRBV10-3 to TRBJ2-5; possible D gene TRBD2, 6 bases. The length of the CDR3 is 16 residues. Germline values: CDR1 ENHRY, CDR2 SYGVKD. Trimming removed 3 bases at V and 5 bases at J, with 19 bases between. The CDR3 DNA reads TGTGCCATCAGTGACCAAATCCCGACAAGCGGGGAGACCCAGTACTTC. Translating gives CAISDQIPTSGETQYF.

On this clone: The sample holds other DNA sequences that translate to the same CDR3. The rearrangement joins TRBV28 to TRBJ1-3; D is uncertain. The ends were cut back, 7 bases at V and 1 base at J, with 5 bases in the middle. There are 12 residues in the CDR3. CDR1 is MDHEN and CDR2 is SYDVKM in the germline V gene. CDR3 bases: TGTGCCAGCACAACATCTGGAAACACCATATATTTT. Protein: CASTTSGNTIYF.

V and J are TRBV18 and TRBJ2-3; TRBD2 agrees at 7 bases. V was pared by 1 base and J by 6 bases, with 4 bases of the junction left unmatched. CDR1 and CDR2 (germline): KGHSH, LQKENI. The CDR3 runs to 14 residues. This chain's CDR3 is CASSPREGRDTQYF. The CDR3 DNA reads TGTGCCAGCTCACCACGGGAGGGTCGGGATACGCAGTATTTT.

The CDR3 sequence: CASSRSGRGNEQFF. The DNA for the CDR3 is TGTGCCAGCAGCAGAAGCGGGAGGGGTAATGAGCAGTTCTTC. This chain connects TRBV6-5 to TRBJ2-1; 10 bases map to TRBD2. With 6 bases clipped from V and 7 bases from J, the junction kept 6 bases outside the gene matches. The CDR3 has 14 amino acids. Germline V gene lookup returns CDR1 MNHEY and CDR2 SVGAGI.

The rearrangement uses TRBV7-9 and TRBJ1-2; 7 bases are shared with TRBD1. The CDR3 runs 13 residues. Germline CDR1 and CDR2: SEHNR and FQNEAQ (reference sequence). J gave up 5 bases and V 4 bases, and 4 bases lay outside the gene matches. The CDR3 is CASSSLQGYGYTF. CDR3 DNA sequence: TGTGCCAGCAGCTCCCTACAGGGGTATGGCTACACCTTC.

For the CDR3, the DNA is TGTGCCAGCAGCTTAGAGGGAGTATTCTCCTACGAGCAGTACTTC. Its translation: CASSLEGVFSYEQYF. The chain carries TRBV7-8 and TRBJ2-7; possible D gene TRBD2, 5 bases. Trimming cost V 1 base and J 0 bases, with 10 bases left between them. Germline V lookup: CDR1 SGHVS, CDR2 FQNEAQ. The CDR3 runs to 15 residues.

V and J are TRBV27 and TRBJ2-6; 7 bases fit TRBD1. The trim removed 6 bases at V and 4 bases at J, leaving 3 bases unmatched. The CDR3 length is 14 residues. Germline V lookup: CDR1 MNHEY, CDR2 SMNVEV (reference sequence). Here the CDR3 DNA reads TGTGCCAGCAGGACAGGGACCGGGGCCAACGTCCTGACTTTC. This sequence encodes CASRTGTGANVLTF.

This chain connects TRBV27 to TRBJ1-3, with a possible D match to TRBD1 (5 bases). Germline V lookup: CDR1 MNHEY, CDR2 SMNVEV (reference sequence). CDR3 length: 16 amino acids. Trimming removed 4 bases from V and 5 bases from J, with 18 bases in between. CDR3 sequence reads: CASSSAWGVARNTIYF. CDR3 nucleotide sequence: TGTGCCAGCAGTTCAGCGTGGGGGGTGGCTCGAAACACCATATATTTT.

This clone was counted only a few times. A far larger clone is one base from this, pointing to a likely read error. Other DNA sequences in this sample translate to the same CDR3. This chain links TRBV7-9 with TRBJ1-1; 10 positions agree with TRBD1. CDR3 length equals 14 residues. Trimming removed 3 bases from V and 5 bases from J; junction bases left unmatched: 3. Germline CDR1 reads SEHNR; CDR2 reads FQNEAQ (reference sequence). The CDR3 nucleotides are TGTGCCAGCAGCTTGTTGGGACAGGGGACTGAAGCTTTCTTT. It codes for CASSLLGQGTEAFF.

This clone was seen only a few times. The chain joins TRBV25-1 to TRBJ2-7; tentatively, D is TRBD1 (5 bases). With 2 bases removed from V and 0 bases from J, the gap between germline ends came to 11 bases. Germline CDR1 reads MGHDK; CDR2 reads SYGVNS. This CDR3 region has 15 residues. The CDR3 protein is CASSEPGARSYEQYF. CDR3 coding DNA: TGTGCCAGCAGTGAACCTGGGGCGCGCTCCTACGAGCAGTACTTC.

The V gene is TRBV9, the J gene TRBJ2-2, with D possibly being TRBD1 or TRBD2 (6 bases each). From germline, CDR1 is SGDLS and CDR2 YYNGEE. The CDR3 length is 15 residues. Trimming cost V 1 base and J 2 bases, with 9 bases left between them. The CDR3 coding sequence is TGTGCCAGCAGCGTACGGGGGCTTAACACCGGGGAGCTGTTTTTT. Translated: CASSVRGLNTGELFF.

The chain employs TRBV7-9 and TRBJ1-4; D unclear. V lost 0 bases and J 0 bases, leaving 5 bases between the germline ends. The length of the CDR3 is 15 residues. Germline CDR1 reads SEHNR; CDR2 reads FQNEAQ (reference sequence). Here the CDR3 DNA reads TGTGCCAGCAGCTTAGCTCCATCAACTAATGAAAAACTGTTTTTT. It encodes CASSLAPSTNEKLFF.

The rearrangement uses TRBV7-3 and TRBJ2-3, with TRBD1 matching 9 bases. The V segment lost 4 bases and the J segment 5 bases; nucleotides outside the gene matches: 10. The length of the CDR3 is 16 residues. Germline V gene sequence: CDR1 SGHTA, CDR2 FQGTGA. The CDR3 loop reads CASSSPTGGLVDTQYF. The CDR3 bases are TGTGCCAGCAGCTCCCCGACAGGGGGGTTGGTAGATACGCAGTATTTT.

The chain carries TRBV4-2 and TRBJ2-7, with D possibly being TRBD1 (5 bases). The CDR3 covers 13 residues. Looked up from germline, CDR1 is LGHNA and CDR2 is YNFKEQ. The V end was cut by 4 bases, the J end by 3 bases, with 10 bases between. The CDR3 protein is CASSPQTGYEQYF. CDR3 sequence (DNA): TGTGCCAGCAGCCCCCAAACAGGCTACGAGCAGTACTTC.

The chain couples TRBV6-5 to TRBJ2-7; D uncertain. This CDR3 region has 14 residues. Germline loops: CDR1 MNHEY, CDR2 SVGAGI. V shed 4 bases and J shed 2 bases, with 12 bases lying between them. CDR3 bases: TGTGCCAGCAGTTCAACCTTCCGCCCCTACGAGCAGTACTTC. Translating it yields CASSSTFRPYEQYF.

J is TRBJ2-6 and V is TRBV2; TRBD1 matches at 12 bases. The CDR3 runs to 17 residues. V was pared by 8 bases and J by 1 base, with 6 bases of the junction left unmatched. CDR1 is SNHLY, CDR2 FYNNEI, per germline. The CDR3 nucleotides read TGTGCCAGCGCTCCGGGACAGGGGGCTTCTGGGGCCAACGTCCTGACTTTC. The encoded protein is CASAPGQGASGANVLTF.

The J gene is TRBJ2-1, the V gene TRBV29-1; TRBD2 matches at 14 bases. V was pared by 7 bases and J by 7 bases, with 12 bases of the junction left unmatched. This CDR3 region has 16 residues. Germline V gives CDR1 SQVTM, CDR2 ANQGSEA. The CDR3 loop reads CSGSPTGTSGGNEQFF. In DNA, the CDR3 is TGCAGCGGATCCCCTACCGGGACTAGCGGGGGAAATGAGCAGTTCTTC.

The chain joins TRBV18 to TRBJ1-3; 9 nucleotides line up with TRBD1. The CDR3 length is 16 residues. Trimming took 4 bases from V and 2 from J; bases not matched to a gene: 6. Germline V lookup: CDR1 KGHSH, CDR2 LQKENI. CDR3 nucleotides: TGTGCCAGCTCACGGATCAACAGGGGGCCTGGAAACACCATATATTTT. Protein product: CASSRINRGPGNTIYF.

This chain uses TRBV6-6 with TRBJ1-1; D remains ambiguous. Germline V CDR1 and CDR2: MNHNY, SVGAGI (reference sequence). CDR3 size: 11 residues. V was pared by 5 bases and J by 8 bases, with 9 bases between. CDR3 loop: CASSQGREAFF. DNA of the CDR3: TGTGCCAGCAGTCAAGGACGGGAAGCTTTCTTT.

This chain joins TRBV5-4 and TRBJ1-5; D uncertain. Germline lookup yields CDR1 SGHNT and CDR2 YYREEE (reference sequence). V was trimmed by 4 bases and J by 1 base, leaving 12 bases between them. This CDR3 spans 15 amino acids. In nucleotides, the CDR3 is TGTGCCAGCAGCCTATTTGGCAGCAGCAATCAGCCCCAGCATTTT. Its protein is CASSLFGSSNQPQHF.

The chain employs TRBV5-1 and TRBJ2-2, with a possible D match to TRBD2 (5 bases). The V gene lost 0 bases and the J gene lost 2 bases, with 14 bases spanning the gap. The CDR3 is made up of 17 amino acids. Germline CDR1 SGHRS, CDR2 YFSETQ. The CDR3 here is CASSLEVLGYNTGELFF. CDR3 DNA sequence: TGCGCCAGCAGCTTGGAGGTACTAGGTTATAACACCGGGGAGCTGTTTTTT.

The table lists this clone with a count of one. This sequence joins TRBV6-5 and TRBJ2-7; D is ambiguous. Germline values: CDR1 MNHEY, CDR2 SVGAGI. The CDR3 sequence is 12 residues long. V was shortened by 2 bases and J by 10 bases, with 12 bases between the two germline ends. CDR3 nucleotide sequence: TGTGCCAGCAGTTACGCTATGTCAAATCAGTACTTC. This gives the protein CASSYAMSNQYF.

V usage is TRBV28 and J usage is TRBJ1-1; 9 positions agree with TRBD1. The germline V gene has CDR1 MDHEN and CDR2 SYDVKM. The CDR3 covers 14 residues. V dropped 6 bases and J dropped 4; count of bases not matched to a gene: 6. The CDR3 region is CASSLTGGGTEAFF. The CDR3 DNA reads as TGTGCCAGCAGCCTGACAGGGGGAGGCACTGAAGCTTTCTTT.